These 19 T cell receptor beta chains came from one sample sequenced in a study of blood T cell repertoires in COVID-19. Clones were sequenced by immunoSEQ multiplex PCR, and TCRdb holds only the in-frame ones, with some missing. The table shows roughly 88,000 clones, with roughly 80% occurring only once. Sequencing was performed on peripheral blood. All receptors come from a woman older than 75 with active or convalescent COVID-19.

This chain connects TRBV19 to TRBJ2-7, with D maybe TRBD1 (6 bases). Germline V lookup: CDR1 LNHDA, CDR2 SQIVND (reference sequence). The CDR3 extends over 14 amino acids. V was trimmed by 5 bases and J by 6 bases, leaving 17 bases between them. DNA for the CDR3: TGTGCCAGTAGTCCGCATCGACAGGTCCCCGAGCAGTACTTC. Translation gives CASSPHRQVPEQYF.

CDR3 nucleotide sequence: TGTGCCAGCAGACACGACTACTCTGGGGCCAACGTCCTGACTTTC. As protein: CASRHDYSGANVLTF. The chain is built from TRBV6-5 and TRBJ2-6, with D perhaps TRBD2 (5 bases). V lost 6 bases to trimming and J lost 0 bases, with 9 bases between them. Germline loops: CDR1 MNHEY, CDR2 SVGAGI. The CDR3 extends over 15 amino acids.

The chain joins TRBV27 to TRBJ2-1, with D possibly being TRBD1 (5 bases). V lost 6 bases and J 5 bases, leaving 17 bases between the germline ends. Germline CDR1 is MNHEY and CDR2 is SMNVEV (reference sequence). This CDR3 comprises 15 residues. The CDR3: CASSPYDSGDNEQFF. CDR3 bases: TGTGCCAGCAGCCCCTACGACAGTGGGGACAATGAGCAGTTCTTC.

CDR3 DNA sequence: TGTGCCAGCAGACCGGGAGGAATGTACGAGCAGTACTTC. Protein product: CASRPGGMYEQYF. The chain employs TRBV28 and TRBJ2-7; 7 bases match TRBD2. Germline V CDR1 and CDR2: MDHEN, SYDVKM. The CDR3 extends over 13 amino acids. V was pared by 6 bases and J by 4 bases, with 6 bases of the junction left unmatched. Together with reference TRBV28 and TRBJ2-7, the CDR3 gives the full variable domain: DVKVTQSSRYLVKRTGEKVFLECVQDMDHENMFWYRQDPGLGLRLIYFSYDVKMKEKGDIPEGYSVSREKKERFSLILESASTNQTSMYLCASRPGGMYEQYFGPGTRLTVT.

This clone appeared a single time. J is TRBJ1-2 and V is TRBV5-4; 9 bases agree with TRBD1. After removal of 3 bases from V and 7 bases from J, the junction contained 10 bases not matched to a gene. There are 15 residues in the CDR3. Looked up from germline, CDR1 is SGHNT and CDR2 is YYREEE (reference sequence). CDR3 coding DNA: TGTGCCAGCAGCTGGGGACAGGGTGGGGTTGGTGGCTACACCTTC. It translates to CASSWGQGGVGGYTF.

The rearrangement uses TRBV5-4 and TRBJ1-4, with 7 bases that match TRBD1. Germline CDR1 is SGHNT and CDR2 is YYREEE (reference sequence). The CDR3 loop spans 15 amino acids. V was pared by 5 bases and J by 4 bases, with 8 bases of the junction left unmatched. The CDR3 loop reads CASSQDRFLNEKLFF. CDR3 coding DNA: TGTGCCAGCAGTCAGGACAGGTTTCTTAATGAAAAACTGTTTTTT.

The chain combines TRBV9 with TRBJ2-6, with 7 positions matching TRBD2. This CDR3 is 19 amino acids long. From germline, CDR1 is SGDLS and CDR2 YYNGEE. V was pared by 0 bases and J by 0 bases, with 9 bases of the junction left unmatched. CDR3 DNA: TGTGCCAGCAGCGTAGCGTTGCTAGCGGACTTCTCTGGGGCCAACGTCCTGACTTTC. Amino acid sequence: CASSVALLADFSGANVLTF.

V gene TRBV2 combines with J gene TRBJ2-1; TRBD2 is a possible D gene (5 bases). The V gene lost 4 bases and the J gene lost 2 bases, with 15 bases spanning the gap. Germline V CDR1 and CDR2: SNHLY, FYNNEI. CDR3 length equals 16 residues. The CDR3 reads CASSVGGKGAYNEQFF. As DNA, the CDR3 is TGTGCCAGCAGTGTTGGAGGAAAGGGCGCCTACAATGAGCAGTTCTTC.

The genes are TRBV29-1 and TRBJ1-3; TRBD1 matches at 9 bases. Germline V gives CDR1 SQVTM, CDR2 ANQGSEA. This CDR3 comprises 13 residues. V lost 5 bases to trimming and J lost 5 bases; unmatched junction nucleotides: 4. CDR3 sequence: CSVRTGDRNTIYF. CDR3 nucleotides: TGCAGCGTTCGGACAGGGGATAGAAACACCATATATTTT.

This clone is a singleton in its sample. V usage is TRBV19 and J usage is TRBJ1-1; 8 nucleotides match TRBD1. The germline V gene has CDR1 LNHDA and CDR2 SQIVND (reference sequence). This CDR3 region has 14 residues. V lost 8 bases to trimming and J lost 4 bases; unmatched junction nucleotides: 9. The CDR3 sequence is CASRLQGAATEAFF. CDR3 DNA: TGTGCCAGTCGGCTTCAGGGGGCGGCCACTGAAGCTTTCTTT.

This clone was counted between two and nine times. The chain carries TRBV7-9 and TRBJ2-3, with D unresolved. There are 14 residues in the CDR3. Trimming stripped 5 bases from V and 4 bases from J, with 13 bases between. CDR1 and CDR2 from the germline V gene are SEHNR and FQNEAQ (reference sequence). CDR3 in amino acids: CASSHTPRSDTQYF. DNA of the CDR3: TGTGCCAGCAGCCATACGCCGAGGTCAGATACGCAGTATTTT.

This clone was recorded once. V usage is TRBV30 and J usage is TRBJ2-1; TRBD1 is a possible D gene (7 bases). Germline V gene lookup returns CDR1 GTSNPN and CDR2 SVGIG (reference sequence). Trimming removed 3 bases at V and 3 bases at J, with 18 bases between. This CDR3 region has 16 residues. In DNA form, the CDR3 reads TGTGCCTGGAGCCCAGCCAGGGGGACTTACTACAATGAGCAGTTCTTC. Translation gives CAWSPARGTYYNEQFF.

The chain is built from TRBV10-3 and TRBJ2-3; D is possibly TRBD2 (5 bases). Trimming took 4 bases from V and 4 from J, leaving 15 bases between them. CDR3 length equals 15 residues. Germline loops: CDR1 ENHRY, CDR2 SYGVKD. Written as DNA, the CDR3 is TGTGCCATCAGTGGAACTAGAGGCTCCTCAGATACGCAGTATTTT. It encodes CAISGTRGSSDTQYF.

V usage is TRBV5-1 and J usage is TRBJ1-1; the D is unclear. The germline V and J ends were trimmed by 0 bases and 2 bases, with 5 bases remaining between them. CDR1 and CDR2 (germline): SGHRS, YFSETQ. This CDR3 is 13 amino acids long. Written as DNA, the CDR3 is TGCGCCAGCAGCTTGGAAGCTAACACTGAAGCTTTCTTT. It specifies CASSLEANTEAFF.

V gene TRBV7-9 combines with J gene TRBJ1-1; D is perhaps TRBD1 (6 bases). The CDR3 runs to 14 residues. Germline CDR1 and CDR2: SEHNR and FQNEAQ (reference sequence). V was clipped by 5 bases and J by 3 bases, with 13 bases between them. The CDR3 reads CASSKDSTYTEAFF. As DNA, the CDR3 is TGTGCCAGCAGCAAGGACAGTACGTACACTGAAGCTTTCTTT.

The J gene is TRBJ2-2, the V gene TRBV19; D unclear. Germline CDR1 reads LNHDA; CDR2 reads SQIVND (reference sequence). The ends were cut back, 5 bases at V and 3 bases at J, with 10 bases in the middle. CDR3 length equals 14 residues. The CDR3 region is CASSPPRDTGELFF. CDR3 coding DNA: TGTGCCAGTAGTCCGCCGCGCGACACCGGGGAGCTGTTTTTT.

This rearrangement joins TRBV6-2 or TRBV6-3 to TRBJ2-1, with 8 bases identical to TRBD2. V trimming: 2 bases; J trimming: 0 bases; junction bases outside the gene matches: 9. The CDR3 spans 18 residues. CDR1 is MNHEY, CDR2 SVGEGT, per germline. DNA of the CDR3: TGTGCCAGCAGTTACCGGTCACTAGCGGCCAGCTCCTACAATGAGCAGTTCTTC. Translating gives CASSYRSLAASSYNEQFF.

The genes are TRBV7-2 and TRBJ2-5; TRBD2 aligns across 12 bases. V was clipped by 5 bases and J by 5 bases; unmatched bases: 9. The germline V gene has CDR1 SGHTA and CDR2 FQGNSA. This CDR3 region has 16 residues. The CDR3 region has the DNA TGTGCCAGCAGCCCCGCTAGCGGGGGGGCAGGGGAGACCCAGTACTTC. As protein: CASSPASGGAGETQYF.

Notes on this clone: At the DNA level, this CDR3 is encoded by other sequences in the same sample as well. The rearrangement links TRBV7-3 to TRBJ2-3; D ambiguous. V was cut by 5 bases and J by 5 bases, with 14 bases left in between. The CDR3 has 14 amino acids. Germline-derived CDR1 and CDR2 are SGHTA and FQGTGA. The CDR3 loop reads CASSPRHAGDTQYF. For the CDR3, the DNA is TGTGCCAGCAGCCCTCGACACGCCGGAGATACGCAGTATTTT.